One and the same sample provided the 21 T cell receptor beta chains below, sequenced in a study of post-analysis software for immune sequencing data. Unique molecular identifiers had been added to the TCR beta cDNA libraries. TCRdb fed the PCR reads into MiXCR, producing one record per CDR3 protein. The sample contains about 160,000 distinct CDR3 sequences, roughly 34% of which appear only once. Sample: blood, taken after autologous hematopoietic stem cell transplantation. All receptors come from a girl aged 10-17 years with multiple sclerosis.

The chain is built from TRBV7-2 and TRBJ2-4, with D possibly TRBD2 on 5 matching bases. V lost 9 bases, J lost 7 bases, and 16 bases lay in between. The CDR3 spans 13 residues. Germline assignment: CDR1 SGHTA and CDR2 FQGNSA. The CDR3 sequence: CARANPAGNIQYF. The CDR3 nucleotides are TGTGCCAGAGCCAATCCGGCGGGTAACATTCAGTACTTC.

This clonotype was counted a few times. Mismatch with germline at one junction end may stem from a read error. The chain links TRBV7-7 to TRBJ2-5; D may be TRBD2 (5 bases). This CDR3 comprises 16 residues. Germline V CDR1 and CDR2: SSHAT, FNYEAQ (reference sequence). The DNA for the CDR3 is TGTGCTAGCAGCTTAGCCGGCGACTATGTACAAGAGACCCAGTACTTC. This encodes CASSLAGDYVQETQYF.

V and J are TRBV27 and TRBJ2-7; 13 nucleotides agree with TRBD2. This CDR3 is 17 amino acids long. Trimming removed 6 bases from V and 0 bases from J; junction bases left unmatched: 8. Germline V gene lookup returns CDR1 MNHEY and CDR2 SMNVEV (reference sequence). The CDR3 loop is CASSPTSGRASSYEQYF. CDR3 sequence (DNA): TGTGCCAGCAGCCCTACTAGCGGGAGGGCCAGCTCCTACGAGCAGTACTTC.

For this clonotype: One end of the junction is discordant with germline, which a read error may explain. This chain uses TRBV6-2 or TRBV6-3 with TRBJ2-5; 7 positions match TRBD2. The CDR3 runs 16 residues. From germline, CDR1 is MNHEY and CDR2 SVGEGT. DNA for the CDR3: TGTGCCAGCATCCCCGTCGGGACTACGTACCAAGAGGCCCAGTACTTC. Its protein is CASIPVGTTYQEAQYF.

This clonotype turned up a few times. The J gene is TRBJ2-4, the V gene TRBV12-5; 10 positions agree with TRBD1. Judging by the DNA end, TRBJ2-7 fits better; the J call may be wrong. The CDR3 has 16 amino acids. Germline V gene data show CDR1 as LGHNT and CDR2 as FRNRAP. The chain's CDR3 is CASGLARDRGVYEQYF. In nucleotides, the CDR3 is TGTGCTAGTGGTTTGGCCCGGGACAGGGGAGTCTACGAGCAGTACTTC.

The chain is built from TRBV10-3 and TRBJ2-5, with 10 bases lining up with TRBD1. The germline V gene encodes CDR1 ENHRY and CDR2 SYGVKD. Trimming took 11 bases from V and 11 from J; bases not matched to a gene: 11. The CDR3 is made up of 12 amino acids. Here the CDR3 reads CAARDRGGEQYF. DNA of the CDR3: TGTGCCGCCCGGGACAGGGGAGGAGAGCAGTACTTC.

The genes are TRBV19 and TRBJ2-7; a possible D gene is TRBD1 (5 bases). V lost 6 bases and J lost 1, with 13 bases in between. Germline CDR1 LNHDA, CDR2 SQIVND (reference sequence). The CDR3 loop spans 14 amino acids. In nucleotides, the CDR3 is TGTGCCAGTAGGGGGCAAAGCGAGTCCTACGAGCAGTACTTC. Its translation: CASRGQSESYEQYF.

The rearrangement uses TRBV12-3 or TRBV12-4 and TRBJ1-2, with D uncertain. The V and J ends lost 7 bases and 0 bases respectively, with 9 bases between them. This CDR3 contains 13 residues. In nucleotides, the CDR3 is TGTGCCAGCACCGGTGGGGCTAACTATGGCTACACCTTC. Its translation: CASTGGANYGYTF.

This clonotype was observed many times. One end of the junction fails to match germline, which may point to a read error. The chain carries TRBV6-2 or TRBV6-3 and TRBJ2-4; 11 nucleotides agree with TRBD2. From germline, CDR1 is MNHEY and CDR2 SVGEGT. This CDR3 spans 15 amino acids. CDR3 bases: TGTGCCAGCAGTGACTCTCGGACTAGCGGGCGGGAGCAGTACTTC. It yields the protein CASSDSRTSGREQYF.

This clonotype was counted only a few times. The chain carries TRBV24-1 and TRBJ2-7, with 9 bases matching TRBD1. V gave up 4 bases and J gave up 2 bases; unmatched junction bases: 11. The CDR3 is 17 residues long. Per the germline V gene, CDR1 is KGHDR and CDR2 is SFDVKD. The CDR3 loop is CATSDQAGTGNPYEQYF. The CDR3 bases are TGTGCCACCAGTGACCAAGCCGGGACAGGGAACCCCTACGAGCAGTACTTC.

In this sample, this clonotype turned up a few times. This may come from a read error, since a much larger clone is one base off. The chain recombines TRBV29-1 with TRBJ2-3, with D unclear. Germline lookup yields CDR1 SQVTM and CDR2 ANQGSEA. CDR3 length: 12 amino acids. V dropped 7 bases and J dropped 4 bases, with 12 bases sitting between them. The CDR3 coding sequence is TGCAGCGGTCGGAAGAACTCAGATACGCAGTATTTT. As protein: CSGRKNSDTQYF.

This clonotype was observed many times. The chain employs TRBV11-2 and TRBJ2-3; 11 nucleotides align to TRBD2. The CDR3 runs 17 residues. With V trimmed by 1 base and J by 4 bases, 7 bases remained unmatched. CDR1 SGHAT and CDR2 FQNNGV come from the germline V gene. The DNA for the CDR3 is TGTGCCAGCAGCTTAGGTACTAGCGGGAGTAGTGCAGATACGCAGTATTTT. Residues: CASSLGTSGSSADTQYF.

To note about this clonotype: Sequence at one end of the junction differs from germline and may be a read error. The chain carries TRBV6-5 and TRBJ2-7; TRBD2 agrees at 8 bases. Germline lookup yields CDR1 MNHEY and CDR2 SVGAGI. This CDR3 is 16 amino acids long. The CDR3 sequence is CAGSFLRGRSSYEQYF. The CDR3 nucleotides are TGTGCCGGCAGTTTTCTACGCGGGAGGTCTTCCTACGAGCAGTACTTC.

This chain joins TRBV7-9 and TRBJ2-3, with D perhaps matching TRBD2 (5 bases). CDR3 length: 14 amino acids. Trimming removed 5 bases at V and 0 bases at J, with 9 bases between. Germline lookup yields CDR1 SEHNR and CDR2 FQNEAQ (reference sequence). The CDR3 nucleotides are TGTGCCAGCAGCCTACTAGGTAGCACAGATACGCAGTATTTT. As protein: CASSLLGSTDTQYF. Based on the CDR3 plus reference TRBV7-9 and TRBJ2-3, the full variable domain is DTGVSQNPRHKITKRGQNVTFRCDPISEHNRLYWYRQTLGQGPEFLTYFQNEAQLEKSRLLSDRFSAERPKGSFSTLEIQRTEQGDSAMYLCASSLLGSTDTQYFGPGTRLTVL.

V gene TRBV20-1 combines with J gene TRBJ2-5; 11 bases align to TRBD2. V gave up 6 bases and J gave up 4 bases; unmatched junction bases: 10. The CDR3 loop spans 15 amino acids. Germline CDR1 and CDR2: DFQATT and SNEGSKA (reference sequence). The CDR3 DNA is TGCAGTGCCTCTAGCGGGAGGCCTTCTTCAGAGACCCAGTACTTC. Translating gives CSASSGRPSSETQYF.

The V and J genes are TRBV7-2 and TRBJ2-5; a weak D match, TRBD2 (5 bases). The end of the DNA is better explained by TRBJ2-7, so the J call may be wrong. Germline CDR1 and CDR2: SGHTA and FQGNSA. This CDR3 is 15 amino acids long. CDR3 amino acids: CASSPGLTRPYEQYF. The CDR3 region has the DNA TGTGCCAGCAGTCCCGGACTGACAAGGCCCTACGAGCAGTACTTC.

The chain links TRBV12-3 or TRBV12-4 to TRBJ2-1; 7 nucleotides align to TRBD2. The CDR3 length is 14 residues. The V and J ends lost 6 bases and 3 bases, in that order; junction bases with no gene match: 5. CDR3 residues: CASRGSGIYNEQFF. CDR3 in DNA: TGTGCCAGCAGGGGAAGCGGGATCTACAATGAGCAGTTCTTC.

This clonotype was picked up a small number of times. The J gene is TRBJ1-1, the V gene TRBV29-1; 7 bases align to TRBD1. The CDR3 length is 13 residues. Germline V gene lookup returns CDR1 SQVTM and CDR2 ANQGSEA. V lost 1 base and J lost 11; bases outside the gene matches: 10. This chain's CDR3 is CSVEGEAGGMAFF. The DNA of the CDR3 is TGCAGCGTTGAAGGGGAGGCAGGGGGAATGGCTTTCTTT.

The chain recombines TRBV5-5 with TRBJ1-1; D is uncertain. The CDR3 runs 13 residues. Germline assignment: CDR1 SGHKS and CDR2 YYEKEE (reference sequence). V lost 0 bases and J lost 4, with 7 bases in between. The CDR3 loop is CASSLAEGTEAFF. CDR3 coding DNA: TGTGCCAGCAGCTTGGCGGAGGGCACTGAAGCTTTCTTT.

Here the CDR3 reads CSATGTSGKLINEQFF. CDR3 in DNA: TGCAGTGCTACCGGGACTAGCGGGAAATTAATAAATGAGCAGTTCTTC. This rearrangement joins TRBV20-1 to TRBJ2-1; 13 nucleotides align to TRBD2. V shed 4 bases and J 7 bases; nucleotides not matched to a gene: 10. CDR3 length: 16 residues. Germline V lookup: CDR1 DFQATT, CDR2 SNEGSKA (reference sequence).

This clonotype was counted between two and nine times. The rearrangement uses TRBV28 and TRBJ2-1; possible D gene TRBD2, 7 bases. With 2 bases removed from V and 10 bases from J, the gap between germline ends came to 21 bases. The germline CDR1 and CDR2 sequences are MDHEN and SYDVKM. The CDR3 is 16 amino acids. CDR3 protein: CASSLPSRGPPGEQFF. For the CDR3, the DNA is TGTGCCAGCAGTTTACCCTCGCGGGGGCCCCCGGGGGAGCAGTTCTTC. Variable domain in full (rest from reference TRBV28 and TRBJ2-1): DVKVTQSSRYLVKRTGEKVFLECVQDMDHENMFWYRQDPGLGLRLIYFSYDVKMKEKGDIPEGYSVSREKKERFSLILESASTNQTSMYLCASSLPSRGPPGEQFFGPGTRLTVL.